This T cell receptor beta chain was identified during a study of blood T cell repertoires in COVID-19. Study background: COVID-19 samples from acute and convalescent phases originated in the United States, Italy and Spain.

Individuals aged 18 to 89 years were recruited from about two dozen US areas. Cohort assignment relied on participant-reported clinical history. V was trimmed by 1 base and J by 11 bases, leaving 17 bases between them. Germline-derived CDR1 and CDR2 are MGHRA and YSYEKL. The length of the CDR3 is 14 residues. As processed by the authors: Estimation of nucleated cell counts was performed using reference gene primer amplification. Using immunoSEQ multiplex PCR, the repertoire was profiled, and TCRdb retains in-frame clones only, with some absent. Clonal size and the V and J genes are those of that table, whereas D and trimming came from the DNA. This sample has about 220,000 clones, with 75% to 90% found just once.

The V call is TRBV4-1, the J call TRBJ1-1; no clear D gene. The receptor comes from a woman younger than 35 in a cohort exposed to, infected with or recovered from COVID-19 (not recorded which). Sequenced: PBMCs or T cells enriched from blood (not recorded which). As DNA, the CDR3 is TGCGCCAGCAGCCAAGGAATTGCGGCGCGCTCGGCTTTCTTT. Translating gives CASSQGIAARSAFF.